This T cell receptor (beta chain) was captured in a study of OX40 agonist ivuxolimab in advanced cancers. About the study: Administration of intravenous ivuxolimab to patients occurred every 2 weeks at 0.01 to 10 mg/kg. Subjects had a mean age of around 60 years, with a range of roughly 20 to 79; 82.7% were male.

Study-wide points: Expanded clones tended on average to be more numerous among CD8+ T cells than CD4+.

In regard to this clone: The antigen is not known.

This CDR3 contains 13 residues. Germline CDR1 reads ENHRY; CDR2 reads SYGVKD. Deletions cut 10 bases from V and 0 bases from J, with 10 bases between. The repertoire was sequenced with immunoSEQ multiplex PCR; TCRdb's copy has only in-frame clones and lacks some. The sample contains about 140,000 clones, about nine tenths of which appear only once. The source was CD4+ or CD8+ T cells sorted from blood, collected in a trial of the OX40 agonist ivuxolimab. The TCR originated in an adult with an advanced solid tumor such as melanoma, head and neck, liver or kidney cancer. This rearrangement joins TRBV10-3 to TRBJ1-3; D not resolved. CDR3 loop: CATSGPSGNTIYF. The CDR3 coding sequence is TGTGCCACCAGCGGGCCCTCTGGAAACACCATATATTTT.